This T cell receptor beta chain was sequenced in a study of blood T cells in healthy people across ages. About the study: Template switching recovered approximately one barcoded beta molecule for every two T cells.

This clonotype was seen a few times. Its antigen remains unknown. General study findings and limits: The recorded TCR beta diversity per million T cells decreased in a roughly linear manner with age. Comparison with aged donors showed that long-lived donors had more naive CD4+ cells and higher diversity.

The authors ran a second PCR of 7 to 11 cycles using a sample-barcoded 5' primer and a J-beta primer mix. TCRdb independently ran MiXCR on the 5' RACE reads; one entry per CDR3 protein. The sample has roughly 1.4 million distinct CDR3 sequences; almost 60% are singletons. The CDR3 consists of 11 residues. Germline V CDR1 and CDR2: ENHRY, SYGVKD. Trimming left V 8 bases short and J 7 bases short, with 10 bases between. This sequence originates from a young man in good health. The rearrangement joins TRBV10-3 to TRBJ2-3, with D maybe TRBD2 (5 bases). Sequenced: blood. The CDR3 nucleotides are TGTGCCATCGACGGGGAGCATACGCAGTATTTT. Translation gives CAIDGEHTQYF.